This TCR beta chain was sequenced during a study of cytomegalovirus exposure and HLA in healthy donors. PCR involved 60 Vbeta and 13 Jbeta primers. TCRdb's table, derived via immunoSEQ multiplex PCR, lists solely in-frame clones and lacks some. Counted here are 180,000 or so clones, approximately 85% occurring once; the ten biggest clones make up about a tenth. As to this clone: The junction and the germline gene differ at one end; a read error may be behind it.

Looked up from germline, CDR1 is SEHNR and CDR2 is FQNEAQ (reference sequence). CDR3 length: 15 residues. Sequenced sample: PBMCs. The receptor's source is a man aged 18 to 29 in good health and CMV-seropositive. V is TRBV7-9 and J is TRBJ2-3; D gene unclear. CDR3: CSSSLSGNDGDTQYF. For the CDR3, the DNA is TGTTCCAGCAGCTTGTCAGGAAATGATGGAGATACGCAGTATTTT.